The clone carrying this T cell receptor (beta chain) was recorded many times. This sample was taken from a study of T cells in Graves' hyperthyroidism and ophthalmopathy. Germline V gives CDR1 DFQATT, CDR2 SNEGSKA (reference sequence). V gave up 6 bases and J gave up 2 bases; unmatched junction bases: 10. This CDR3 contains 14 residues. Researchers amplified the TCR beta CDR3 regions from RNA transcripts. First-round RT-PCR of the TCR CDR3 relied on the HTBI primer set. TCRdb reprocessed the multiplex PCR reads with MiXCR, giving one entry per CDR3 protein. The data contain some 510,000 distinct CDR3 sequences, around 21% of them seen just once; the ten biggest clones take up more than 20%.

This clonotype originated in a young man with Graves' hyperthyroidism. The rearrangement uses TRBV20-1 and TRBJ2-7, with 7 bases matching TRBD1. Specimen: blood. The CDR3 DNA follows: TGCAGTGCCAAAAAAGGGGGCCCGACCTACGAGCAGTACTTC. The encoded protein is CSAKKGGPTYEQYF.